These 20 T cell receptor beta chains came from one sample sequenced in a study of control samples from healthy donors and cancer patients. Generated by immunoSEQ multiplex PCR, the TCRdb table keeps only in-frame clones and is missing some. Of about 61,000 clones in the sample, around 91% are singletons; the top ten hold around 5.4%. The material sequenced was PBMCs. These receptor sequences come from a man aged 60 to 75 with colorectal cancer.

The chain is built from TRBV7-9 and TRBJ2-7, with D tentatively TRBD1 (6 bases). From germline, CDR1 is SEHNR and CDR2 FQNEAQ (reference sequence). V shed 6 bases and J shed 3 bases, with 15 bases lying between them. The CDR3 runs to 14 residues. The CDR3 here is CASSLTGSGYEQYF. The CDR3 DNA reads TGTGCCAGCAGTCTCACAGGGTCCGGCTACGAGCAGTACTTC. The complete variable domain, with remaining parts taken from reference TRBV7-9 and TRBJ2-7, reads DTGVSQNPRHKITKRGQNVTFRCDPISEHNRLYWYRQTLGQGPEFLTYFQNEAQLEKSRLLSDRFSAERPKGSFSTLEIQRTEQGDSAMYLCASSLTGSGYEQYFGPGTRLTVT.

This chain's CDR3 is CASSVGGRYSPLHF. The CDR3 DNA sequence: TGTGCCAGCAGCGTAGGGGGGAGGTATTCACCCCTCCACTTT. The chain carries TRBV9 and TRBJ1-6, with D perhaps matching TRBD1 (5 bases). The CDR3 length is 14 residues. Trimming stripped 0 bases from V and 8 bases from J, with 9 bases between. Germline-derived CDR1 and CDR2 are SGDLS and YYNGEE.

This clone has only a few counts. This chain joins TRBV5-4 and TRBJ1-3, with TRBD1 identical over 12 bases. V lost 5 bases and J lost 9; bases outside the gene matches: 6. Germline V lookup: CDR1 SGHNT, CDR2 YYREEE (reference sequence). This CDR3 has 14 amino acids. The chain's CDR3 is CASSVPGQGATIYF. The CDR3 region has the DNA TGTGCCAGCAGTGTACCGGGACAGGGGGCCACCATATATTTT.

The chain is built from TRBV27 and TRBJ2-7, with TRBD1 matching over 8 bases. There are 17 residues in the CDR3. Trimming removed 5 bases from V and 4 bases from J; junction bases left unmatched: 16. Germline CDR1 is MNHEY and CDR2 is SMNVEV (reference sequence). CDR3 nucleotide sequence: TGTGCCAGCAGTGCAAAATCCCCCAGGGGGCGCGGATACGAGCAGTACTTC. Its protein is CASSAKSPRGRGYEQYF.

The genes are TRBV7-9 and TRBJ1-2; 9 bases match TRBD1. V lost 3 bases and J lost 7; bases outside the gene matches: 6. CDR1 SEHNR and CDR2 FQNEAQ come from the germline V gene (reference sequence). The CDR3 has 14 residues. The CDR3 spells CASSLDRDRAGYTF. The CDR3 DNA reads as TGTGCCAGCAGCTTGGACCGGGACAGGGCTGGCTACACCTTC.

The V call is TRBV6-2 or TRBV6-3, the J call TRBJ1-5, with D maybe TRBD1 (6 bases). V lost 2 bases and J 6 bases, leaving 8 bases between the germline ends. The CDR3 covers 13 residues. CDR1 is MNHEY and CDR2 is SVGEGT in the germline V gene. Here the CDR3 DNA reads TGTGCCAGCAGTTACCAGGGGTCTCAGCCCCAGCATTTT. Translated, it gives CASSYQGSQPQHF.

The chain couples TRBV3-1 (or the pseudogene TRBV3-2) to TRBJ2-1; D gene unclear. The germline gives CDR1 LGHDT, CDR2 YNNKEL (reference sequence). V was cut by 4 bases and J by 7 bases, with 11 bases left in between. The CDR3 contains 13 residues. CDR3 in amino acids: CASSPTLWNEQFF. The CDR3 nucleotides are TGTGCCAGCAGCCCCACGTTGTGGAATGAGCAGTTCTTC.

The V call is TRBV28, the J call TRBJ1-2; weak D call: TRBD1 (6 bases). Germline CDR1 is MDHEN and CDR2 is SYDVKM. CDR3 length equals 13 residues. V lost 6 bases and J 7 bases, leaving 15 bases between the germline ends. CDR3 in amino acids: CASSQGTRFGYTF. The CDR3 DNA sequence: TGTGCCAGCAGCCAGGGGACGAGATTTGGCTACACCTTC.

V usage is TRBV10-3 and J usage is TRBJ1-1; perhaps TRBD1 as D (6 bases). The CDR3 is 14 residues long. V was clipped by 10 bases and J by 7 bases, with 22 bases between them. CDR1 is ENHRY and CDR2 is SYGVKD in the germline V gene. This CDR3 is CATSRGGSPGEAFF. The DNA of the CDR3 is TGTGCCACCTCTCGAGGGGGGTCCCCCGGTGAAGCTTTCTTT.

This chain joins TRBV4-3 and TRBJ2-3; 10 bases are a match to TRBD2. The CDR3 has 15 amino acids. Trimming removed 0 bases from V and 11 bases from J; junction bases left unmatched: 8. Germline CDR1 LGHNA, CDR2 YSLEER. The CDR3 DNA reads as TGCGCCAGCAGCCAAGAACCTAGCGGGGGACTTCAGCAGTATTTT. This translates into CASSQEPSGGLQQYF.

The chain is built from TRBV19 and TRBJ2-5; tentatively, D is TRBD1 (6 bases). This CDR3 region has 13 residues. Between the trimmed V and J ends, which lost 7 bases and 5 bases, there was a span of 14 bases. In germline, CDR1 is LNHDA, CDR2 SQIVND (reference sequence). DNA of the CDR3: TGTGCCAGTACCCCCGCAGGGGTTGAGACCCAGTACTTC. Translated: CASTPAGVETQYF. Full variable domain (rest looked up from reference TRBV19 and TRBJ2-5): DGGITQSPKYLFRKEGQNVTLSCEQNLNHDAMYWYRQDPGQGLRLIYYSQIVNDFQKGDIAEGYSVSREKKESFPLTVTSAQKNPTAFYLCASTPAGVETQYFGPGTRLLVL.

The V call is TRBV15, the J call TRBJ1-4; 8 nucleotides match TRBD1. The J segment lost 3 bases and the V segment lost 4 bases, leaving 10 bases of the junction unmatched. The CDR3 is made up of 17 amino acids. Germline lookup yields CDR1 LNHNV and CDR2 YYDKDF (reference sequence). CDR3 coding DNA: TGTGCCACCAGCACAGGCGACAGGGGTAGGTCTAATGAAAAACTGTTTTTT. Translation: CATSTGDRGRSNEKLFF.

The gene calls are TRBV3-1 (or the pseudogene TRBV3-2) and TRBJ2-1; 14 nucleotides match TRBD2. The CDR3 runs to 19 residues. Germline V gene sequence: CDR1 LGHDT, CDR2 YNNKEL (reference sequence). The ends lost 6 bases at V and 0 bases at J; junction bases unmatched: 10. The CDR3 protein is CASSSGTSGGLSSYNEQFF. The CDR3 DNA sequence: TGTGCCAGCAGTTCCGGGACTAGCGGGGGCTTGAGCTCCTACAATGAGCAGTTCTTC.

The CDR3 coding sequence is TGTGCCAGCAGTGTATCGCGCAACTATGGCTACACCTTC. This encodes CASSVSRNYGYTF. The rearrangement links TRBV2 to TRBJ1-2; D gene ambiguous. V shed 4 bases and J shed 2 bases, with 8 bases lying between them. CDR1 is SNHLY, CDR2 FYNNEI, per germline. The CDR3 has 13 residues.

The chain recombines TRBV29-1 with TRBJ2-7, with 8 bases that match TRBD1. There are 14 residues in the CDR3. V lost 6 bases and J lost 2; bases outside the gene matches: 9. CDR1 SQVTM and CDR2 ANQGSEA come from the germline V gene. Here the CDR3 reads CSVKTGEGTYEQYF. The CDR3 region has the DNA TGCAGCGTCAAGACAGGGGAAGGGACCTACGAGCAGTACTTC.

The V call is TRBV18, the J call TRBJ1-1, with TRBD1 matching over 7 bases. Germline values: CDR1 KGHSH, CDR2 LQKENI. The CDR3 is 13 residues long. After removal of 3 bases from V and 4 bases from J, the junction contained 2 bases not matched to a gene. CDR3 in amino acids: CASSPDRFTEAFF. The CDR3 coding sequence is TGTGCCAGCTCACCGGACAGGTTCACTGAAGCTTTCTTT. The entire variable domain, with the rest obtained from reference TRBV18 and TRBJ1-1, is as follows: NAGVMQNPRHLVRRRGQEARLRCSPMKGHSHVYWYRQLPEEGLKFMVYLQKENIIDESGMPKERFSAEFPKEGPSILRIQQVVRGDSAAYFCASSPDRFTEAFFGQGTRLTVV.

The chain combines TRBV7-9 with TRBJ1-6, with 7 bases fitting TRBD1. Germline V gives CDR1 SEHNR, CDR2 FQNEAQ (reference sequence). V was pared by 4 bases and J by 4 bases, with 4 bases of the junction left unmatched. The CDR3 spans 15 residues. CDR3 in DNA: TGTGCCAGCAGCTCACGGACAGGTTATAATTCACCCCTCCACTTT. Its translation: CASSSRTGYNSPLHF.

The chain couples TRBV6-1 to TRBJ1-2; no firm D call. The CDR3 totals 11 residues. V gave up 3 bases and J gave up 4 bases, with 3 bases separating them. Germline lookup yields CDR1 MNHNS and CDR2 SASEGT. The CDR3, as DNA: TGTGCCAGCAGTGAGTCCTATGGCTACACCTTC. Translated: CASSESYGYTF.

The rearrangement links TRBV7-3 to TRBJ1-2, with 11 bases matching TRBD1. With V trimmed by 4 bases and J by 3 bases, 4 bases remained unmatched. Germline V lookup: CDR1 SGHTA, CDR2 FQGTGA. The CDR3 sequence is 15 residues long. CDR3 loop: CASSWTGGDDYGYTF. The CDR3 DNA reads TGTGCCAGCAGCTGGACAGGGGGCGACGACTATGGCTACACCTTC.

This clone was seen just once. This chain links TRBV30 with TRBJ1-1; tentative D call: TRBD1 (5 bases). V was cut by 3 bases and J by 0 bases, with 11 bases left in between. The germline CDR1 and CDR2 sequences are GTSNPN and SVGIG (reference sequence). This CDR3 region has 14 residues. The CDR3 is CAWSWKGMNTEAFF. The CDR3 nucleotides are TGTGCCTGGAGCTGGAAGGGGATGAACACTGAAGCTTTCTTT. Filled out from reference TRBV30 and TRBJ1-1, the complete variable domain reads SQTIHQWPATLVQPVGSPLSLECTVEGTSNPNLYWYRQAAGRGLQLLFYSVGIGQISSEVPQNLSASRPQDRQFILSSKKLLLSDSGFYLCAWSWKGMNTEAFFGQGTRLTVV.